Below, 27 T cell receptor beta chains from the same sample are listed, as sequenced in a study of cytomegalovirus exposure and HLA in healthy donors. The PCR ran on 60 Vbeta and 13 Jbeta primers. The method was immunoSEQ multiplex PCR; TCRdb's version includes in-frame clones alone and lacks a portion of them. The data hold roughly 160,000 clones, with 60% to 80% observed a single time. Sequenced input: PBMCs. The receptor source for this set is a man aged 25-40 years in good health and CMV-seropositive.

The chain joins TRBV30 to TRBJ1-2; maybe TRBD1 (6 bases). V was cut by 3 bases and J by 3 bases, with 11 bases left in between. This CDR3 has 13 residues. The V gene's germline CDR1 is GTSNPN and CDR2 SVGIG (reference sequence). The chain's CDR3 is CAWRAEGDYGYTF. The CDR3 DNA follows: TGTGCCTGGAGAGCAGAGGGGGACTATGGCTACACCTTC.

The chain couples TRBV4-3 to TRBJ2-3; 11 nucleotides match TRBD2. The junction had 8 bases not matched to a gene; V was cut back by 0 bases and J by 3 bases. The CDR3 has 18 residues. Germline V gives CDR1 LGHNA, CDR2 YSLEER. Written as DNA, the CDR3 is TGCGCCAGCAGCCAAGAGAGGGCTAGCGGGGGGTTGACAGATACGCAGTATTTT. Protein: CASSQERASGGLTDTQYF.

This clone was seen only a few times. J is TRBJ2-3 and V is TRBV28; D unresolved. CDR3 length: 12 residues. V dropped 4 bases and J dropped 4 bases, with 6 bases sitting between them. Germline V lookup: CDR1 MDHEN, CDR2 SYDVKM. In nucleotides, the CDR3 is TGTGCCAGCAGTTACTCTTCAGATACGCAGTATTTT. Encoded protein: CASSYSSDTQYF.

This chain joins TRBV27 and TRBJ2-6, with a possible D match to TRBD2 (6 bases). The V and J ends lost 3 bases and 2 bases respectively, with 11 bases between them. The CDR3 covers 16 residues. The germline gives CDR1 MNHEY, CDR2 SMNVEV (reference sequence). The chain's CDR3 is CASSLGLFPGANVLTF. CDR3 bases: TGTGCCAGCAGTTTGGGACTCTTCCCTGGGGCCAACGTCCTGACTTTC.

This clone has just a few counts. The chain is built from TRBV2 and TRBJ2-7, with D tentatively TRBD2 (5 bases). The CDR3 covers 15 residues. Trimming cost V 2 bases and J 3 bases, with 14 bases left between them. The germline V gene encodes CDR1 SNHLY and CDR2 FYNNEI. CDR3 nucleotide sequence: TGTGCCAGCAGTGAACCGGCAGGCGGAGGCTACGAGCAGTACTTC. The encoded protein is CASSEPAGGGYEQYF.

This rearrangement joins TRBV9 to TRBJ2-5; 8 positions match TRBD2. The CDR3 contains 14 residues. After removal of 3 bases from V and 3 bases from J, the junction contained 4 bases not matched to a gene. Germline V lookup: CDR1 SGDLS, CDR2 YYNGEE. This CDR3 reads CASSAFSGEETQYF. DNA for the CDR3: TGTGCCAGCAGCGCGTTTAGCGGGGAAGAGACCCAGTACTTC.

This clone was detected once. The chain is built from TRBV7-3 and TRBJ1-2; D is perhaps TRBD1 (6 bases). Germline CDR1 is SGHTA and CDR2 is FQGTGA. The CDR3 sequence is 13 residues long. Deletions cut 3 bases from V and 4 bases from J, with 9 bases between. Here the CDR3 DNA reads TGTGCCAGCAGCTTGGGGGGGCGCTATGGCTACACCTTC. Translated, it gives CASSLGGRYGYTF.

The chain uses TRBV6-6 and TRBJ2-3; TRBD2 matches at 11 bases. CDR1 and CDR2 from the germline V gene are MNHNY and SVGAGI (reference sequence). The CDR3 totals 14 residues. The junction had 4 bases not matched to a gene; V was cut back by 5 bases and J by 6 bases. The CDR3 DNA reads as TGTGCCAGCAGTCTAGCGGGGGGAGGGGATACGCAGTATTTT. This encodes CASSLAGGGDTQYF.

This clone was picked up one time. This chain uses TRBV28 with TRBJ1-2; possible D gene TRBD1, 6 bases. CDR3 size: 14 residues. Germline CDR1 is MDHEN and CDR2 is SYDVKM. V was pared by 4 bases and J by 4 bases, with 13 bases between. For the CDR3, the DNA is TGTGCCAGCAGTTCCGCTACAGGGACCTATGGCTACACCTTC. Its protein product is CASSSATGTYGYTF.

The chain links TRBV4-1 to TRBJ2-1; 11 positions agree with TRBD2. This CDR3 is 18 amino acids long. Germline CDR1 is MGHRA and CDR2 is YSYEKL. V shed 0 bases and J 7 bases; nucleotides not matched to a gene: 11. CDR3 coding DNA: TGCGCCAGCAGCCAAGATCGGCGTCTAGCGGGGGGAATGAATGAGCAGTTCTTC. It is translated as CASSQDRRLAGGMNEQFF.

The CDR3 sequence: CASRSYREETQYF. CDR3 nucleotides: TGCGCCAGCAGGTCCTACAGGGAAGAGACCCAGTACTTC. The rearrangement joins TRBV5-1 to TRBJ2-5, with D perhaps matching TRBD1 (6 bases). The ends were cut back, 5 bases at V and 3 bases at J, with 11 bases in the middle. The CDR3 length is 13 residues. Germline V lookup: CDR1 SGHRS, CDR2 YFSETQ.

This clone occurred a few times. The rearrangement uses TRBV6-6 and TRBJ2-1; TRBD2 matches at 9 bases. The CDR3 has 16 residues. Germline lookup yields CDR1 MNHNY and CDR2 SVGAGI (reference sequence). V dropped 6 bases and J dropped 5; count of bases not matched to a gene: 11. The CDR3 reads CASSTRGAGGDNEQFF. The CDR3 nucleotides are TGTGCCAGCAGCACCAGGGGGGCGGGGGGGGACAATGAGCAGTTCTTC.

The chain recombines TRBV5-1 with TRBJ2-1; 9 nucleotides align to TRBD2. Germline V gene sequence: CDR1 SGHRS, CDR2 YFSETQ. CDR3 size: 13 residues. Trimming took 1 base from V and 9 from J; bases not matched to a gene: 2. The CDR3 reads CASSLTSGREQFF. The DNA for the CDR3 is TGCGCCAGCAGCTTGACTAGCGGGCGTGAGCAGTTCTTC. Complete variable domain (other parts from reference TRBV5-1 and TRBJ2-1): KAGVTQTPRYLIKTRGQQVTLSCSPISGHRSVSWYQQTPGQGLQFLFEYFSETQRNKGNFPGRFSGRQFSNSRSEMNVSTLELGDSALYLCASSLTSGREQFFGPGTRLTVL.

This clone was detected once. V usage is TRBV7-6 and J usage is TRBJ2-3, with 8 bases identical to TRBD2. The V segment lost 5 bases and the J segment 6 bases; nucleotides outside the gene matches: 10. Germline V gene sequence: CDR1 SGHVS, CDR2 FNYEAQ. This CDR3 contains 15 residues. The CDR3 DNA sequence: TGTGCCAGCAGCCCCCCAGCGGGGGTGCAGGATACGCAGTATTTT. This sequence encodes CASSPPAGVQDTQYF.

The J gene is TRBJ2-3, the V gene TRBV5-1, with 12 positions matching TRBD2. This CDR3 is 16 amino acids long. The trim removed 4 bases at V and 2 bases at J, leaving 5 bases unmatched. The V gene's germline CDR1 is SGHRS and CDR2 YFSETQ. As DNA, the CDR3 is TGCGCCAGCAGCACTGGACTAGCGGGGACCACAGATACGCAGTATTTT. Its translation is CASSTGLAGTTDTQYF.

The chain links TRBV9 to TRBJ2-7, with 7 positions matching TRBD2. The CDR3 has 14 residues. V dropped 0 bases and J dropped 7; count of bases not matched to a gene: 7. Germline assignment: CDR1 SGDLS and CDR2 YYNGEE. CDR3 region: CASSVVWTRVEQYF. The CDR3, as DNA: TGTGCCAGCAGCGTAGTATGGACTAGGGTTGAGCAGTACTTC.

The chain couples TRBV28 to TRBJ1-5; TRBD1 aligns across 12 bases. CDR1 is MDHEN and CDR2 is SYDVKM in the germline V gene. This CDR3 spans 16 amino acids. The V gene end was trimmed by 5 bases and the J gene end by 4 bases; junction bases not matched to a gene: 6. The CDR3 loop is CASSHRDRGRNQPQHF. The CDR3 bases are TGTGCCAGCAGTCACCGGGACAGGGGGCGAAATCAGCCCCAGCATTTT. The full variable domain, its missing parts supplied by reference TRBV28 and TRBJ1-5, is DVKVTQSSRYLVKRTGEKVFLECVQDMDHENMFWYRQDPGLGLRLIYFSYDVKMKEKGDIPEGYSVSREKKERFSLILESASTNQTSMYLCASSHRDRGRNQPQHFGDGTRLSIL.

This clone was seen a handful of times. J is TRBJ2-7 and V is TRBV6-1; 8 bases agree with TRBD1. This CDR3 is built from 15 residues. V dropped 6 bases and J dropped 4; count of bases not matched to a gene: 11. CDR1 MNHNS and CDR2 SASEGT come from the germline V gene. The DNA of the CDR3 is TGTGCCAGCAGCGAGGCTGGGACAGGACCTTACGAGCAGTACTTC. Its protein is CASSEAGTGPYEQYF.

The rearrangement uses TRBV5-1 and TRBJ2-7, with TRBD2 as a possible D gene (7 bases). CDR3 length: 15 amino acids. Germline V gene lookup returns CDR1 SGHRS and CDR2 YFSETQ. Trimming removed 4 bases at V and 5 bases at J, with 19 bases between. CDR3 protein: CASSRSGQSGDEQYF. CDR3 nucleotides: TGCGCCAGCAGCCGCTCCGGACAGAGCGGGGACGAGCAGTACTTC. Full variable domain (missing parts from reference TRBV5-1 and TRBJ2-7): KAGVTQTPRYLIKTRGQQVTLSCSPISGHRSVSWYQQTPGQGLQFLFEYFSETQRNKGNFPGRFSGRQFSNSRSEMNVSTLELGDSALYLCASSRSGQSGDEQYFGPGTRLTVT.

In this sample, this clone turned up a few times. The gene calls are TRBV10-3 and TRBJ2-1; D remains unclear. The CDR3 has 12 amino acids. The germline CDR1 and CDR2 sequences are ENHRY and SYGVKD. V lost 0 bases and J 7 bases, leaving 4 bases between the germline ends. The CDR3 region has the DNA TGTGCCATCAGTGAGTCCCCGAATGAGCAGTTCTTC. It encodes CAISESPNEQFF.

The chain employs TRBV5-1 and TRBJ1-4; D is perhaps TRBD1 (5 bases). Per germline, CDR1 SGHRS and CDR2 YFSETQ. This CDR3 is built from 15 residues. Between the trimmed V and J ends, which lost 4 bases and 0 bases, there was a span of 10 bases. The CDR3 reads CASSGARATNEKLFF. The DNA of the CDR3 is TGCGCCAGCAGCGGGGCACGCGCAACTAATGAAAAACTGTTTTTT.

This chain links TRBV7-3 with TRBJ2-1; 8 bases are shared with TRBD1. V lost 5 bases to trimming and J lost 4 bases; unmatched junction nucleotides: 1. Germline V gene lookup returns CDR1 SGHTA and CDR2 FQGTGA. This CDR3 is built from 13 residues. The CDR3 spells CASSRTGYNEQFF. The DNA for the CDR3 is TGTGCCAGCAGCCGGACAGGGTACAATGAGCAGTTCTTC. The full variable domain, with the rest looked up from reference TRBV7-3 and TRBJ2-1, is GAGVSQTPSNKVTEKGKYVELRCDPISGHTALYWYRQSLGQGPEFLIYFQGTGAADDSGLPNDRFFAVRPEGSVSTLKIQRTERGDSAVYLCASSRTGYNEQFFGPGTRLTVL.

This chain uses TRBV11-2 with TRBJ2-5; TRBD1 aligns across 7 bases. In germline, CDR1 is SGHAT, CDR2 FQNNGV. The CDR3 runs 14 residues. V dropped 4 bases and J dropped 4; count of bases not matched to a gene: 6. In DNA, the CDR3 is TGTGCCAGCAGCTCCGACAGGGTCGGAGAGACCCAGTACTTC. Protein sequence: CASSSDRVGETQYF.

This sequence joins TRBV6-5 and TRBJ1-2; 9 nucleotides line up with TRBD1. CDR3 length: 15 residues. V lost 2 bases, J lost 4 bases, and 5 bases stayed unmatched. Germline CDR1 and CDR2: MNHEY and SVGAGI. The CDR3 loop reads CASSYQTGGAYGYTF. The CDR3 DNA reads TGTGCCAGCAGTTACCAGACAGGGGGGGCCTATGGCTACACCTTC.

The table lists this clone with a count of one. The V and J genes are TRBV4-1 and TRBJ2-1; TRBD2 might be the D (5 bases). CDR1 is MGHRA, CDR2 YSYEKL, per germline. The germline V and J ends were trimmed by 3 bases and 8 bases, with 14 bases remaining between them. The CDR3 is 14 residues long. The CDR3 region is CASSHPGGSDEQFF. The DNA for the CDR3 is TGCGCCAGCAGCCATCCCGGCGGGTCGGATGAGCAGTTCTTC.

The chain combines TRBV13 with TRBJ2-2, with D perhaps matching TRBD1 (6 bases). The V gene lost 7 bases and the J gene lost 2 bases, with 17 bases spanning the gap. There are 16 residues in the CDR3. Germline CDR1 is PRHDT and CDR2 is FYEKMQ (reference sequence). CDR3 amino acids: CASNARNRDNTGELFF. DNA of the CDR3: TGTGCCAGCAACGCTCGGAACAGGGATAACACCGGGGAGCTGTTTTTT.

The gene calls are TRBV4-1 and TRBJ1-3; the D gene is possibly TRBD1 (5 bases). Germline CDR1 reads MGHRA; CDR2 reads YSYEKL. V lost 5 bases, J lost 4 bases, and 15 bases lay in between. CDR3 length equals 15 residues. The CDR3 nucleotides are TGCGCCAGCAGCGGAGGGCAGGGTGAAGGAAACACCATATATTTT. Translating it yields CASSGGQGEGNTIYF.